What follows describes a single TCR beta chain. Study processing details: It was from reference gene primer amplification that nucleated cell counts were estimated. The method was immunoSEQ multiplex PCR; TCRdb's version includes in-frame clones alone and lacks a portion of them. The V and J calls and the clone size are those of that table, but D and trimming were determined from the DNA. The sample gives around 240,000 clones, approximately 83% of which show up once; approximately 3% is in the top ten. This entry belongs to a study of blood T cell repertoires in COVID-19. Overall study context: Samples of COVID-19 (acute and convalescent) were obtained from the United States, Italy and Spain. From T cells, B-cell-depleted T cells, or PBMCs came the material, which was cDNA or gDNA.

The TCR comes from a woman aged 30 to 39 who had recovered from COVID-19. Sequencing was done on a sample of peripheral blood.

The CDR3 nucleotides read TGTGCCAGCAGTTTACTAGCACAGGGGGCGGTATCTGGCTACACCTTC. Protein product: CASSLLAQGAVSGYTF. V gene TRBV27 combines with J gene TRBJ1-2; 9 positions agree with TRBD1. This CDR3 spans 16 amino acids. V trimming: 2 bases; J trimming: 7 bases; junction bases outside the gene matches: 11. From germline, CDR1 is MNHEY and CDR2 SMNVEV (reference sequence).